This T cell receptor beta chain derives from a study of radiation and T cells in renal cell carcinoma. TCRdb's table, derived via immunoSEQ multiplex PCR, lists solely in-frame clones and lacks some. The profile covers some 8,400 clones, with over 60% appearing a single time and about a fifth taken by the ten largest. The CDR3 extends over 14 amino acids. Germline V lookup: CDR1 SGHRS, CDR2 YFSETQ. V gave up 4 bases and J gave up 3 bases, with 14 bases separating them. Indicated treatment: treatment-naive control, cytoreductive nephrectomy. Controls were unirradiated tumors from treatment-naive cytoreductive nephrectomy patients. Clear cell pathology was present in this patient's renal cell carcinoma. Controls included several female and 11 to 12 male donors, resected 2011 to 2014.

This material consisted of tumor tissue, taken from a patient whose treatment was nephrectomy without radiotherapy. The sequence derives from a man in his sixties with renal cell carcinoma. V and J are TRBV5-1 and TRBJ2-7; D is perhaps TRBD2 (6 bases). DNA of the CDR3: TGCGCCAGCAGCCCTCAGGAGGGGAGCTACGAGCAGTACTTC. Its translation is CASSPQEGSYEQYF.